The source of this TCR beta chain is a study of tumor and adjacent non-tumor tissue in lung cancer. Study in general: Around 4.4 million productive TCRbeta reads were obtained per sample on average.

Whole-study findings and limits: Top 100 clones took a larger repertoire share in normal lung. Higher tumor TCR diversity was associated with shorter survival.

Germline V gene sequence: CDR1 MNHEY, CDR2 SVGAGI. This CDR3 region has 15 residues. This sample's RNA came from whole unsorted tissue. Newly diagnosed lung cancer patients had thoracic surgery in China, August–late 2014, without prior chemotherapy. A remark on this clonotype: Its matching antigen is unknown. A read error may produce the germline difference seen at one junction end.

TCRbeta libraries were built with three rounds of nested PCR, modified from ARM-PCR. TCRdb used MiXCR to reprocess the multiplex PCR reads, holding one entry per CDR3 protein. This table holds fewer than 150,000 distinct CDR3 sequences, around 67% found once. Sequenced: lung tumor tissue. This TCR was recovered from a man aged 55-75 years with small cell lung cancer. This chain joins TRBV6-5 and TRBJ1-1, with a possible D match to TRBD1 (5 bases). The CDR3 bases are TGTGCAAGCAGTTACGACGACAAGGGGAACACTGAAGCTTCCTTT. Its translation is CASSYDDKGNTEASF.